Below are 28 T cell receptor beta chains sequenced from a single sample in a study of T cells in Graves' hyperthyroidism and ophthalmopathy. TCR beta CDR3 regions were amplified from RNA. The primer set for the first-round RT-PCR of the TCR CDR3 was HTBI. A single record per CDR3 protein comes from TCRdb applying MiXCR to the multiplex PCR reads. The sample lists about 350,000 distinct CDR3 sequences; 13% to 15% were seen once. Sequenced: blood. The origin of the receptors is a woman in her sixties with Graves' ophthalmopathy.

Concerning this clonotype itself: Since a much larger clone is just one base distant, this may be a read error. The chain links TRBV6-1 to TRBJ2-1; D may be TRBD1 (5 bases). V lost 11 bases and J lost 9, with 20 bases in between. Germline-derived CDR1 and CDR2 are MNHNS and SASEGT. This CDR3 is 13 amino acids long. The chain's CDR3 is CAFQGTMRSEQFF. DNA of the CDR3: TGTGCCTTCCAGGGAACCATGAGGAGTGAGCAGTTCTTC.

Many counts were recorded for this clonotype. The rearrangement joins TRBV30 to TRBJ2-7; no clear D. V was clipped by 2 bases and J by 4 bases, with 12 bases between them. The CDR3 loop spans 13 amino acids. Per the germline V gene, CDR1 is GTSNPN and CDR2 is SVGIG (reference sequence). CDR3 in amino acids: CAWSKEMGYEQYF. The CDR3 DNA reads TGTGCCTGGAGTAAAGAAATGGGTTACGAGCAGTACTTC. Variable domain in full (rest from reference TRBV30 and TRBJ2-7): SQTIHQWPATLVQPVGSPLSLECTVEGTSNPNLYWYRQAAGRGLQLLFYSVGIGQISSEVPQNLSASRPQDRQFILSSKKLLLSDSGFYLCAWSKEMGYEQYFGPGTRLTVT.

This clonotype has just a few counts. The gene calls are TRBV5-1 and TRBJ2-1; D is unclear. V lost 6 bases, J lost 12 bases, and 19 bases lay in between. CDR1 SGHRS and CDR2 YFSETQ come from the germline V gene. The CDR3 runs 13 residues. This CDR3 is CASTLGLRDGQFF. CDR3 nucleotide sequence: TGCGCCAGCACCTTAGGCCTCCGCGATGGGCAGTTCTTC.

This clonotype has a count of ten or more. The chain combines TRBV5-1 with TRBJ2-1; 9 bases map to TRBD2. J lost 9 bases, V lost 3 bases, and 10 bases had no gene match. CDR1 SGHRS and CDR2 YFSETQ come from the germline V gene. The CDR3 spans 15 residues. CDR3 DNA: TGCGCCAGCAGCTCCGGGGTAGCGGGAGCTAGTGAGCAGTTCTTC. Protein: CASSSGVAGASEQFF.

There are many counts of this clonotype. The rearrangement uses TRBV6-1 and TRBJ2-2, with a possible D match to TRBD2 (6 bases). CDR3 length equals 14 residues. Looked up from germline, CDR1 is MNHNS and CDR2 is SASEGT. Trimming stripped 1 base from V and 6 bases from J, with 9 bases between. The CDR3 DNA reads as TGTGCCAGCAGTGAAGTGGGAGGCTCCGGGGAGCTGTTTTTT. Translated: CASSEVGGSGELFF.

This clonotype was seen repeatedly, ten times or more. The rearrangement joins TRBV6-1 to TRBJ1-5; TRBD1 matches at 10 bases. Germline V lookup: CDR1 MNHNS, CDR2 SASEGT. The CDR3 is made up of 17 amino acids. After removal of 6 bases from V and 0 bases from J, the junction contained 8 bases not matched to a gene. CDR3 sequence: CASRDRGPFYSNQPQHF. DNA for the CDR3: TGTGCCAGCAGAGACAGGGGGCCCTTTTATAGCAATCAGCCCCAGCATTTT.

The chain couples TRBV19 to TRBJ1-4; 9 nucleotides line up with TRBD1. This CDR3 spans 15 amino acids. Germline V lookup: CDR1 LNHDA, CDR2 SQIVND (reference sequence). V shed 3 bases, J shed 7 bases, and the junction held 6 bases outside the gene matches. This CDR3 reads CASSIFRTGVEKLFF. The CDR3 DNA is TGTGCCAGTAGTATCTTTCGGACAGGGGTTGAAAAACTGTTTTTT.

The table lists this clonotype with many counts. The J gene is TRBJ2-1, the V gene TRBV20-1; D is possibly TRBD2 (5 bases). From germline, CDR1 is DFQATT and CDR2 SNEGSKA (reference sequence). Trimming stripped 1 base from V and 10 bases from J, with 8 bases between. The CDR3 contains 11 residues. CDR3 sequence: CSARGRTEQFF. The CDR3 DNA follows: TGCAGTGCTAGAGGGAGGACGGAGCAGTTCTTC.

This clonotype was detected many times. The chain links TRBV6-2 or TRBV6-3 to TRBJ1-5; D is ambiguous. The V end was cut by 2 bases, the J end by 0 bases, with 8 bases between. The CDR3 contains 15 residues. The germline V gene has CDR1 MNHEY and CDR2 SVGEGT. The CDR3 sequence is CASSYASHSNQPQHF. CDR3 in DNA: TGTGCCAGCAGTTACGCCAGTCATAGCAATCAGCCCCAGCATTTT.

The CDR3 coding sequence is TGTGCCAGCAGTTACCGGGGAGATCCTTCCCACGAGCAGTACTTC. Amino acid sequence: CASSYRGDPSHEQYF. The chain combines TRBV6-1 with TRBJ2-7; D possibly corresponds to TRBD2 (5 bases). V was shortened by 5 bases and J by 5 bases, with 19 bases between the two germline ends. The V gene's germline CDR1 is MNHNS and CDR2 SASEGT. The CDR3 is 15 amino acids.

The J gene is TRBJ2-5, the V gene TRBV20-1, with no clear D. Germline loops: CDR1 DFQATT, CDR2 SNEGSKA (reference sequence). Trimming took 7 bases from V and 0 from J, leaving 9 bases between them. The CDR3 extends over 12 amino acids. CDR3 bases: TGCAGTGGTTCTGGGTACCAAGAGACCCAGTACTTC. It encodes CSGSGYQETQYF.

To note about this clonotype: It is likely a read error, because the conserved phenylalanine at the end of the CDR3 is missing. The chain links TRBV30 to TRBJ2-3, with 7 bases identical to TRBD2. CDR3 length equals 14 residues. J was trimmed by 4 bases and V by 3 bases; bases with no gene match: 7. Germline CDR1 GTSNPN, CDR2 SVGIG (reference sequence). CDR3 region: CAWRPGRVADTQYS. DNA of the CDR3: TGTGCCTGGAGACCGGGGAGGGTAGCAGATACGCAGTATTCT.

The table lists this clonotype with many counts. V gene TRBV28 combines with J gene TRBJ1-2, with 8 bases lining up with TRBD1. The ends lost 7 bases at V and 4 bases at J; junction bases unmatched: 14. The CDR3 runs to 16 residues. Germline lookup yields CDR1 MDHEN and CDR2 SYDVKM. The CDR3, as DNA: TGTGCCAGCAAAGGGGCAGGGGGCGCTTACGTCTATGGCTACACCTTC. It translates to CASKGAGGAYVYGYTF.

This clonotype was observed a few times. The rearrangement joins TRBV19 to TRBJ1-6; TRBD1 matches 9 bases. There are 14 residues in the CDR3. The V gene end was trimmed by 8 bases and the J gene end by 6 bases; junction bases not matched to a gene: 5. Germline CDR1 LNHDA, CDR2 SQIVND (reference sequence). The CDR3 sequence: CASPGQGVNSPLHF. CDR3 in DNA: TGTGCCAGTCCGGGACAGGGAGTTAATTCACCCCTCCACTTT.

This clonotype was counted many times. The chain combines TRBV5-1 with TRBJ2-5, with D perhaps TRBD1 or TRBD2 (5 bases each). V dropped 1 base and J dropped 3 bases, with 10 bases sitting between them. The CDR3 consists of 14 residues. Germline V gene lookup returns CDR1 SGHRS and CDR2 YFSETQ. This CDR3 is CASSLRDGKETQYF. Here the CDR3 DNA reads TGCGCCAGCAGCTTGAGGGACGGAAAAGAGACCCAGTACTTC.

This clonotype was found once. V and J are TRBV30 and TRBJ1-1; D is unclear. With 3 bases removed from V and 7 bases from J, the gap between germline ends came to 12 bases. This CDR3 has 12 residues. Germline V CDR1 and CDR2: GTSNPN, SVGIG (reference sequence). The CDR3 DNA reads as TGTGCCTGGAGCAGGTTGGATGATGAAGCTTTCTTT. Translation: CAWSRLDDEAFF.

This clonotype was seen repeatedly, ten times or more. V is TRBV11-2 and J is TRBJ2-1, with unresolved D. V shed 4 bases and J shed 5 bases, with 15 bases lying between them. The CDR3 contains 15 residues. The V gene's germline CDR1 is SGHAT and CDR2 FQNNGV. CDR3 residues: CASSSSGLIDNEQFF. Here the CDR3 DNA reads TGTGCCAGCAGCTCAAGTGGGTTGATCGACAATGAGCAGTTCTTC.

The V gene is TRBV6-1, the J gene TRBJ2-1; a weak D match, TRBD2 (6 bases). Germline lookup yields CDR1 MNHNS and CDR2 SASEGT. Trimming stripped 7 bases from V and 3 bases from J, with 16 bases between. The length of the CDR3 is 15 residues. CDR3 protein: CASNPGTPYYNEQFF. CDR3 nucleotides: TGTGCCAGCAACCCCGGGACTCCCTACTACAATGAGCAGTTCTTC.

This clonotype was detected many times. This rearrangement joins TRBV29-1 to TRBJ2-1, with 9 bases aligning to TRBD2. Trimming removed 0 bases from V and 3 bases from J; junction bases left unmatched: 6. Germline V lookup: CDR1 SQVTM, CDR2 ANQGSEA. This CDR3 spans 16 amino acids. The CDR3 loop is CSVEDLRLAVYNEQFF. CDR3 in DNA: TGCAGCGTTGAAGATTTAAGACTAGCGGTCTACAATGAGCAGTTCTTC.

The J gene is TRBJ2-7, the V gene TRBV20-1; 7 bases agree with TRBD2. CDR3 length: 16 residues. Germline CDR1 reads DFQATT; CDR2 reads SNEGSKA (reference sequence). Germline trimming cut 6 bases from V and 7 bases from J; bases unmatched to any gene: 21. The CDR3 DNA follows: TGCAGTGCAAGCTTCCGGGCCTCAGCGGGAAGTGGGGAGCAGTACTTC. It translates to CSASFRASAGSGEQYF.

In the case of this clonotype: The final CDR3 position lacks the conserved phenylalanine or tryptophan, pointing to a likely read error. Written as DNA, the CDR3 is TGTGCCAGCAGCCAAGTGTCAAGTTTCATATTCGGGAGCACAGATACGCAGTATCTT. Its protein is CASSQVSSFIFGSTDTQYL. The J gene is TRBJ2-3, the V gene TRBV3-1, with D unclear. Per the germline V gene, CDR1 is LGHDT and CDR2 is YNNKEL (reference sequence). The CDR3 sequence is 19 residues long. Deletions cut 1 base from V and 0 bases from J, with 20 bases between.

The J gene is TRBJ2-1, the V gene TRBV11-2, with 13 bases lining up with TRBD2. Germline V gene sequence: CDR1 SGHAT, CDR2 FQNNGV. This CDR3 has 18 residues. J was trimmed by 8 bases and V by 1 base; bases with no gene match: 11. CDR3 nucleotide sequence: TGTGCCAGCAGCTTAGCCCTCGGACTAGCGGGAGCTGGCGATGAGCAGTTCTTC. As protein: CASSLALGLAGAGDEQFF.

Only a few counts were recorded for this clonotype. CDR3 nucleotides: TGTGCCAGCACCAATAGCGGGAGTGGAGATACGCAGTATTTT. Its protein is CASTNSGSGDTQYF. The gene calls are TRBV9 and TRBJ2-3; 9 bases match TRBD2. V shed 6 bases, J shed 5 bases, and the junction held 7 bases outside the gene matches. This CDR3 has 14 residues. The germline V gene encodes CDR1 SGDLS and CDR2 YYNGEE.

This chain links TRBV29-1 with TRBJ2-3, with 7 bases that match TRBD2. The CDR3 has 13 amino acids. Germline trimming cut 3 bases from V and 0 bases from J; bases unmatched to any gene: 0. Per the germline V gene, CDR1 is SQVTM and CDR2 is ANQGSEA. CDR3 sequence: CSVDSGSTDTQYF. The CDR3 DNA follows: TGCAGCGTTGATAGCGGGAGCACAGATACGCAGTATTTT.

This clonotype was seen ten or more times. This rearrangement joins TRBV3-1 to TRBJ2-3, with 9 bases identical to TRBD2. The length of the CDR3 is 16 residues. Germline loops: CDR1 LGHDT, CDR2 YNNKEL (reference sequence). J was trimmed by 0 bases and V by 0 bases; bases with no gene match: 1. DNA for the CDR3: TGTGCCAGCAGCCAAGATCTAGCGGGGAGCACAGATACGCAGTATTTT. Its translation: CASSQDLAGSTDTQYF.

This clonotype was detected ten times or more. This chain links TRBV5-4 with TRBJ1-1; D is unclear. This CDR3 has 14 amino acids. Trimming took 4 bases from V and 1 from J, leaving 11 bases between them. Germline CDR1 and CDR2: SGHNT and YYREEE (reference sequence). This CDR3 is CASSGEGWNTEAFF. CDR3 in DNA: TGTGCCAGCAGCGGGGAAGGGTGGAACACTGAAGCTTTCTTT. The complete variable domain, with remaining parts taken from reference TRBV5-4 and TRBJ1-1, reads ETGVTQSPTHLIKTRGQQVTLRCSSQSGHNTVSWYQQALGQGPQFIFQYYREEENGRGNFPPRFSGLQFPNYSSELNVNALELDDSALYLCASSGEGWNTEAFFGQGTRLTVV.

This clonotype was recorded at least ten times. The chain carries TRBV7-2 and TRBJ2-5, with D uncertain. The CDR3 length is 13 residues. V gave up 2 bases and J gave up 4 bases, with 8 bases separating them. In germline, CDR1 is SGHTA, CDR2 FQGNSA. The CDR3 DNA is TGTGCCAGCAGCTTACCAGTTTCAGAGACCCAGTACTTC. Translated: CASSLPVSETQYF.

This clonotype was detected a few times. This chain connects TRBV27 to TRBJ2-7; D is possibly TRBD2 (6 bases). The CDR3 is 13 amino acids. CDR1 is MNHEY and CDR2 is SMNVEV in the germline V gene (reference sequence). The germline V and J ends were trimmed by 3 bases and 3 bases, with 9 bases remaining between them. The CDR3 reads CASSFYGGYEQYF. The CDR3 nucleotides read TGTGCCAGCAGTTTTTACGGGGGCTACGAGCAGTACTTC.